This TCR beta chain was obtained from a study of shared clonotypes between healthy human individuals. The germline V and J ends were trimmed by 3 bases and 8 bases, with 11 bases remaining between them. Per germline, CDR1 MNHEY and CDR2 SMNVEV (reference sequence). The CDR3 totals 13 residues. CD8 cells classed as naive were CD45RO-negative and positively selected for CCR7, excluding terminally differentiated effector memory CD45RA+ cells. Sequencing was performed with immunoSEQ multiplex PCR; in TCRdb, only in-frame clones are kept and a portion is missing. The sample includes millions of clones, 90% to 95% of them seen just once. In this sample, this clone turned up once.

The receptor comes from a man in his late teens or twenties in good health. Some clones in this sample may be carry-over from other donors' samples. Sequencing was performed on naive CD8+ T cells from PBMCs. The chain joins TRBV27 to TRBJ2-1; D gene uncertain. The CDR3 sequence is CASSFVQSHEQFF. The CDR3 DNA follows: TGTGCCAGCAGTTTCGTTCAATCTCATGAGCAGTTCTTC.